The clone carrying this T cell receptor (beta chain) was recorded many times. Building of the TCR beta libraries involved iRepertoire HTBI primers and Arm-PCR of CDR3 regions. MiXCR was run by TCRdb on the multiplex PCR reads, yielding one entry per CDR3 protein. This table holds approximately 390,000 distinct CDR3 sequences, roughly 15% found once. These data are taken from a study of regulatory T cells in long-lasting Graves disease. Looked up from germline, CDR1 is MNHEY and CDR2 is SMNVEV (reference sequence). V dropped 0 bases and J dropped 9; count of bases not matched to a gene: 2. The CDR3 runs to 13 residues. The time point denotes: newly diagnosed GD, antithyroid drugs for less than 3 months. The TCR library was made from RNA extracted from PBMCs. Separately, the same data were catalogued under a study of T cells in Graves' hyperthyroidism and ophthalmopathy.

This material consisted of peripheral blood mononuclear cells (PBMCs), taken at new diagnosis, from a patient treated with antithyroid drugs. The TCR sequence derives from a woman younger than 35 with Graves disease. The chain joins TRBV27 to TRBJ2-1; TRBD2 agrees at 7 bases. CDR3: CASSLSAGAEQFF. CDR3 DNA sequence: TGTGCCAGCAGTTTATCGGCGGGAGCTGAGCAGTTCTTC.